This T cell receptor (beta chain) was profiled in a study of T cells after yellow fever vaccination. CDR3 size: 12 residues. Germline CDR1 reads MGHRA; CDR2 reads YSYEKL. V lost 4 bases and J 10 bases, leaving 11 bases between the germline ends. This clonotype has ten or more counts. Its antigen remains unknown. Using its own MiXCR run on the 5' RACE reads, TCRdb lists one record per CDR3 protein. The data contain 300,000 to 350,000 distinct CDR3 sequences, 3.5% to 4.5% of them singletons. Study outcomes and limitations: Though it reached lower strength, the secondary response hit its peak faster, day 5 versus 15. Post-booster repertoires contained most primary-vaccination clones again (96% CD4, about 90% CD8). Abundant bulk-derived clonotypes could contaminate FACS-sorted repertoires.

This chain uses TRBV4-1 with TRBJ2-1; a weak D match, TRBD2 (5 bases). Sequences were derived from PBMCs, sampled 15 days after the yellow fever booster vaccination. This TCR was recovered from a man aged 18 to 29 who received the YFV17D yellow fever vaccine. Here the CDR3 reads CASSLLADEQFF. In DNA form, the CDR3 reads TGCGCCAGCAGCCTCCTAGCAGACGAGCAGTTCTTC.